Sequencing of this T cell receptor beta chain was carried out in a study of beta chain features in type 1 diabetes. Study-level results: Sampled from patients, naive, central memory and Treg TCRB repertoires appeared more similar than those sampled from healthy donors. A pattern of fewer insertions and more deletions at VDJ junctions was seen in type 1 diabetes patients. A possible short-template PCR bias applies equally to patients and controls. People with Type 1 diabetes carried modestly yet significantly shorter TCRB CDR3s in all four CD4+ subsets.

This clone was observed a few times. Its matching antigen is unknown. TCRB transcripts that were expressed got sequenced, as all of the isolated RNA had been reverse transcribed. About 3.4 million reads per sample on average were obtained from naive, central memory and regulatory T cell samples. Profiled with immunoSEQ multiplex PCR; TCRdb holds only in-frame clones, not every one. The sample consists of 630,000 or so clones, around an eighth of them appearing once. Sequencing used naive CD4+ T cells from blood. The origin of this receptor is a man aged 18 to 35 with type 1 diabetes.

The CDR3 coding sequence is TGCAGCGTTGGGGACAGGGCCTCCTACGAGCAGTACTTC. This gives the protein CSVGDRASYEQYF. The chain couples TRBV29-1 to TRBJ2-7, with 9 nucleotides matching TRBD1. Per germline, CDR1 SQVTM and CDR2 ANQGSEA. The CDR3 runs to 13 residues. J was trimmed by 0 bases and V by 4 bases; bases with no gene match: 1.